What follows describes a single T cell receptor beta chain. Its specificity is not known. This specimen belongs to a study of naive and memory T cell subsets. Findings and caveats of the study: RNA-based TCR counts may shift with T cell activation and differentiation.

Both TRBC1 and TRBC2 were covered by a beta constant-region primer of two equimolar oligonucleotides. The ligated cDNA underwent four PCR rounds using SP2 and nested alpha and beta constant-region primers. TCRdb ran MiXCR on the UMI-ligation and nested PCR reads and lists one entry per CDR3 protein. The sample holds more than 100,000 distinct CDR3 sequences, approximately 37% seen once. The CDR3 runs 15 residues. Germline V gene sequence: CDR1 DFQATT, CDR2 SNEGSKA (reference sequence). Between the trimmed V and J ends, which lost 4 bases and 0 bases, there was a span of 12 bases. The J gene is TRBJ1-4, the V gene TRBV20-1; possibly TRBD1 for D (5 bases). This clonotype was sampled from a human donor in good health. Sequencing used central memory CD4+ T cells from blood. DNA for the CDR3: TGCAGTGCTAAAGGGGATCCAACAACTAATGAAAAACTGTTTTTT. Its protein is CSAKGDPTTNEKLFF.